The clone carrying this TCR beta chain was picked up a small number of times. Its antigen remains unknown. Brentuximab vedotin exposure varied among the patients, all of whom had relapsed after autologous stem cell transplantation. This record belongs to a study of PD-1 blockade in classical Hodgkin lymphoma. Study-wide results and caveats: Newly diagnosed and completely responding patients shared comparable baseline diversity. A reduction in baseline TCR diversity was reportedly seen in newly diagnosed patients relative to healthy donors.

V lost 5 bases, J lost 4 bases, and 9 bases lay in between. Germline V gene data show CDR1 as MNHEY and CDR2 as SVGAGI. The CDR3 has 13 residues. Here immunoSEQ multiplex PCR was the method, and the copy in TCRdb shows in-frame clones only, minus some. The profile shows roughly 38,000 clones, about 88% of them singletons. Sequences were derived from peripheral blood mononuclear cells (PBMCs), sampled before the second cycle of nivolumab. The clonotype comes from a human donor with classical Hodgkin lymphoma. The chain combines TRBV6-5 with TRBJ2-1; D unresolved. Here the CDR3 DNA reads TGTGCCAGCAGTCAGTTTTTATACAATGAGCAGTTCTTC. Its translation is CASSQFLYNEQFF.